A single sample gave rise to the 7 T cell receptor beta chains below, sequenced in a study of blood T cell repertoires in COVID-19. Profiled with immunoSEQ multiplex PCR; TCRdb holds only in-frame clones, not every one. The table lists tens of thousands of clones, about 90% of them singletons, with 2.5% to 3.5% in the top ten. Sequencing input: peripheral blood. The receptors derive from a human donor in a cohort sampled during active COVID-19.

The chain joins TRBV4-2 to TRBJ2-1, with a possible D match to TRBD2 (6 bases). V dropped 1 base and J dropped 6 bases, with 7 bases sitting between them. CDR3 size: 13 residues. Germline-derived CDR1 and CDR2 are LGHNA and YNFKEQ. The CDR3 DNA reads TGTGCCAGCAGCCAAGGGGACTCCAATGAGCAGTTCTTC. The encoded protein is CASSQGDSNEQFF.

The chain carries TRBV9 and TRBJ2-7; TRBD1 is a possible D gene (6 bases). Per germline, CDR1 SGDLS and CDR2 YYNGEE. V dropped 3 bases and J dropped 7 bases, with 8 bases sitting between them. CDR3 length equals 11 residues. This CDR3 reads CASSAQGEQYF. The CDR3 DNA reads as TGTGCCAGCAGCGCGCAGGGGGAGCAGTACTTC.

V is TRBV15 and J is TRBJ2-5, with 7 bases identical to TRBD2. V gave up 3 bases and J gave up 5 bases; unmatched junction bases: 3. CDR1 is LNHNV, CDR2 YYDKDF, per germline (reference sequence). The CDR3 consists of 13 residues. CDR3 coding DNA: TGTGCCACCAGCAGCGGGCGGGAGGAGACCCAGTACTTC. Its protein product is CATSSGREETQYF.

The rearrangement joins TRBV7-9 to TRBJ2-3; D not certain. CDR3 length: 14 residues. CDR1 is SEHNR, CDR2 FQNEAQ, per germline (reference sequence). V was trimmed by 1 base and J by 0 bases, leaving 5 bases between them. The CDR3 sequence: CASSLGPSTDTQYF. The CDR3 coding sequence is TGTGCCAGCAGCTTAGGGCCTAGCACAGATACGCAGTATTTT.

The V and J genes are TRBV10-2 and TRBJ2-2; unclear D gene. The CDR3 consists of 12 residues. Per the germline V gene, CDR1 is WSHSY and CDR2 is SAAADI. Trimming left V 4 bases short and J 6 bases short, with 6 bases between. CDR3 DNA: TGCGCCAGCAGTGTGGCTGCCGGGGAGCTGTTTTTT. The encoded protein is CASSVAAGELFF.

This chain links TRBV9 with TRBJ2-5; 10 bases align to TRBD2. The germline gives CDR1 SGDLS, CDR2 YYNGEE. CDR3 length equals 15 residues. Trimming removed 0 bases from V and 5 bases from J; junction bases left unmatched: 4. Here the CDR3 reads CASSVEGSGGETQYF. DNA of the CDR3: TGTGCCAGCAGCGTAGAGGGTAGCGGGGGGGAGACCCAGTACTTC.

This chain uses TRBV7-9 with TRBJ2-5; D ambiguous. The CDR3 is made up of 11 amino acids. CDR1 is SEHNR, CDR2 FQNEAQ, per germline (reference sequence). V was clipped by 4 bases and J by 3 bases, with 3 bases between them. CDR3 sequence reads: CASSYKETQYF. Written as DNA, the CDR3 is TGTGCCAGCAGCTACAAAGAGACCCAGTACTTC.